This is a list of T cell receptor beta chains from one sample in a study of blood T cell repertoires in COVID-19. The data were produced by immunoSEQ multiplex PCR, yet TCRdb's version contains in-frame clones alone and is incomplete. This sample has approximately 360,000 clones; around 91% occur once, and the top ten carry 5% to 8.5%. Sequenced: peripheral blood. The receptors come from a man between 18 and 35 years old with active or convalescent COVID-19. Both conserved end residues are part of each CDR3. A D gene is named only where the DNA matches it firmly.

d_call,j_call,v_call,cdr3_aa
NA,TRBJ2-7,TRBV20-1,CSASGQAAIYEQYF
TRBD2,TRBJ2-1,TRBV7-3,CASSLRTSGSWNEQFF
TRBD1,TRBJ1-2,TRBV28,CASSPPGQGKYGYTF
NA,TRBJ1-2,TRBV10-1,CASSQTRGINGYTF
NA,TRBJ2-7,TRBV5-1,CASSLGQGYDEQYF
NA,TRBJ1-4,TRBV4-1,CASSQAQRINEKLFF
TRBD2,TRBJ2-3,TRBV10-3,CAITTPTAGGTDTQYF
NA,TRBJ2-2,TRBV7-2,CASSLSSRGATTGELFF
TRBD1,TRBJ1-2,TRBV5-1,CASSSGQVRGYTF
NA,TRBJ2-7,TRBV7-2,CASSLWAGDEQYF
NA,TRBJ1-4,TRBV7-9,CASSPGDLGSNEKLFF
NA,TRBJ1-2,TRBV7-9,CASSPSPNPGNYGYTF
NA,TRBJ2-5,TRBV27,CASGEFVRETQYF
NA,TRBJ1-5,TRBV4-3,CASSQADRANQPQHF
NA,TRBJ1-4,TRBV18,CASSPQERSGNEKLFF
NA,TRBJ1-1,TRBV6-2/TRBV6-3,CASSYSRGQLNTEAFF
TRBD2,TRBJ2-7,TRBV24-1,CATRVIGLVSTYEQYF
TRBD1,TRBJ2-7,TRBV18,CASSPPGQGAYEQYF
TRBD2,TRBJ2-1,TRBV5-4,CASSLVGGRLSDYNEQFF
NA,TRBJ1-4,TRBV18,CASSVQPGHINEKLFF
TRBD1,TRBJ2-2,TRBV6-4,CASSADRGINTGELFF
TRBD2,TRBJ2-1,TRBV6-5,CASSTSASRDEQFF
NA,TRBJ2-3,TRBV18,CASSPQAGLASTDTQYF
NA,TRBJ1-5,TRBV28,CASSLPGAHNQPQHF